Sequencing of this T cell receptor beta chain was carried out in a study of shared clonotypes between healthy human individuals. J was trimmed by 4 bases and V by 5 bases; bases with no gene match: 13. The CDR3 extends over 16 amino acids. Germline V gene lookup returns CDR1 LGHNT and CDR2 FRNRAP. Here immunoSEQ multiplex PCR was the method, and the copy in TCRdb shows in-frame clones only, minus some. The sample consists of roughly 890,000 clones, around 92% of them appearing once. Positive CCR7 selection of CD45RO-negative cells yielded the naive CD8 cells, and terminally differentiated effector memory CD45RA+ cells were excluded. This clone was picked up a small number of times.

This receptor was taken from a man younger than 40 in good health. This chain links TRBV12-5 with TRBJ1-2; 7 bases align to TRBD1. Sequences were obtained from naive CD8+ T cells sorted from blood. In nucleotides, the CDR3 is TGTGCTAGTGGTCCACAGGGGAGTGAGACTGGCTATGGCTACACCTTC. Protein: CASGPQGSETGYGYTF. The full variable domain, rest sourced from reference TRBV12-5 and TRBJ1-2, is DARVTQTPRHKVTEMGQEVTMRCQPILGHNTVFWYRQTMMQGLELLAYFRNRAPLDDSGMPKDRFSAEMPDATLATLKIQPSEPRDSAVYFCASGPQGSETGYGYTFGSGTRLTVV.